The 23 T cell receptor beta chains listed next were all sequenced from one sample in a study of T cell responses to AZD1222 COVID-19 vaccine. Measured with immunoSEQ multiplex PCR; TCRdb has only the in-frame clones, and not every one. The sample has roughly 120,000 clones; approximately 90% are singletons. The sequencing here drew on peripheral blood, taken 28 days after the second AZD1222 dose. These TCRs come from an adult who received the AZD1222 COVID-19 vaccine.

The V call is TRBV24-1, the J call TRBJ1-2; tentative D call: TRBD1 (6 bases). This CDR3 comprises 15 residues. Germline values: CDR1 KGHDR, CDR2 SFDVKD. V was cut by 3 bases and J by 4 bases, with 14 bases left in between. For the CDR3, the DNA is TGTGCCACCAGTGATCCGGGGGCAGGGTCCTATGGCTACACCTTC. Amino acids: CATSDPGAGSYGYTF.

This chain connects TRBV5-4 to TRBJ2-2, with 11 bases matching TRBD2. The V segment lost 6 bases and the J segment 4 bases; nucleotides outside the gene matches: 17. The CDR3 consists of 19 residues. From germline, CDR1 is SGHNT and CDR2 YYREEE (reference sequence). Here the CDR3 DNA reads TGTGCCAGCACTTCAGGTGGAGTAGCGGGGGGGCCTGGCACCGGGGAGCTGTTTTTT. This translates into CASTSGGVAGGPGTGELFF.

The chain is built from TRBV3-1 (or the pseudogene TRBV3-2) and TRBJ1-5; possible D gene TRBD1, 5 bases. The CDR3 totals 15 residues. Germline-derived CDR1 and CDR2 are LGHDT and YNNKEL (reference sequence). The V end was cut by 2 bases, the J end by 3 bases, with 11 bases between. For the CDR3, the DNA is TGTGCCAGCAGCCAAATCCGGGGCCCCAATCAGCCCCAGCATTTT. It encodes CASSQIRGPNQPQHF.

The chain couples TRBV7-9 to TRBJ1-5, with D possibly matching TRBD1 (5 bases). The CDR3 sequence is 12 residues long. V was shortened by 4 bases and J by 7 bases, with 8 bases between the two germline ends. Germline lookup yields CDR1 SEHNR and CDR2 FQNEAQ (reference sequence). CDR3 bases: TGTGCCAGCAGCTCCCAGGGACAGCCCCAGCATTTT. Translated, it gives CASSSQGQPQHF.

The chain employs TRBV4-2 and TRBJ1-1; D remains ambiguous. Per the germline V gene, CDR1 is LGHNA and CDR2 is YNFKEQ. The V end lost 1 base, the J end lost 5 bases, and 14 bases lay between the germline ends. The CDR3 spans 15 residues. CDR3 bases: TGTGCCAGCAGCCAAGGGCAACTCCGGGATACTGAAGCTTTCTTT. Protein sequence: CASSQGQLRDTEAFF.

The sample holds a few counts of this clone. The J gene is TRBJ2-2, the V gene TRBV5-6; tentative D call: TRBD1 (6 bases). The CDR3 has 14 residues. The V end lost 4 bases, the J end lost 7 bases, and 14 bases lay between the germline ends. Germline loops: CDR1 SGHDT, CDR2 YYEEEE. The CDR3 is CASSAGQRNGELFF. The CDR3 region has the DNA TGTGCCAGCAGCGCCGGACAGAGAAACGGGGAGCTGTTTTTT. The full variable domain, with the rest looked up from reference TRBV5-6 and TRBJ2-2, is DAGVTQSPTHLIKTRGQQVTLRCSPKSGHDTVSWYQQALGQGPQFIFQYYEEEERQRGNFPDRFSGHQFPNYSSELNVNALLLGDSALYLCASSAGQRNGELFFGEGSRLTVL.

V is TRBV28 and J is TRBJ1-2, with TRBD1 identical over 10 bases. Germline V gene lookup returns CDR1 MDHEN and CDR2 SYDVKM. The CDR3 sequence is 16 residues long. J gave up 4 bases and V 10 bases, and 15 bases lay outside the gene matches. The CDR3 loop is CATTPYGQGGGYGYTF. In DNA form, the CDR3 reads TGTGCCACCACCCCATATGGACAGGGGGGCGGCTATGGCTACACCTTC.

As DNA, the CDR3 is TGTGCCAGCAGCCTGCCACGGGGACAGTCTAACTATGGCTACACCTTC. Its protein is CASSLPRGQSNYGYTF. The chain uses TRBV7-2 and TRBJ1-2, with 7 bases lining up with TRBD1. V lost 5 bases and J lost 0; bases outside the gene matches: 9. This CDR3 region has 16 residues. Looked up from germline, CDR1 is SGHTA and CDR2 is FQGNSA. Together with reference TRBV7-2 and TRBJ1-2, the CDR3 gives the full variable domain: GAGVSQSPSNKVTEKGKDVELRCDPISGHTALYWYRQSLGQGLEFLIYFQGNSAPDKSGLPSDRFSAERTGGSVSTLTIQRTQQEDSAVYLCASSLPRGQSNYGYTFGSGTRLTVV.

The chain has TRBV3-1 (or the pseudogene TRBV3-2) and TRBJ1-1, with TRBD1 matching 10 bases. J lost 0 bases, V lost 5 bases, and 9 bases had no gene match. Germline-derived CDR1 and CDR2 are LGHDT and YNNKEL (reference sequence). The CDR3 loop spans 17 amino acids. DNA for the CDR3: TGTGCCAGCAGCTCGGGGGACAGGGGCCTTCTGAACACTGAAGCTTTCTTT. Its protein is CASSSGDRGLLNTEAFF.

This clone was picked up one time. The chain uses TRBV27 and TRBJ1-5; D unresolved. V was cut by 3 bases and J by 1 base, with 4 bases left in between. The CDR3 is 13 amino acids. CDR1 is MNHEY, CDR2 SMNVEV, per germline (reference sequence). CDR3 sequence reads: CASSFTSNQPQHF. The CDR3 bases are TGTGCCAGCAGTTTCACCAGCAATCAGCCCCAGCATTTT.

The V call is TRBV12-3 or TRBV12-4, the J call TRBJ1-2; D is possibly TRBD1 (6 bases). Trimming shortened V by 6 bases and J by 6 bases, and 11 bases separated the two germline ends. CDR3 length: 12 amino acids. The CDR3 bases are TGTGCCAGCAGCATAAACAGGGATGGCTACACCTTC. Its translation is CASSINRDGYTF.

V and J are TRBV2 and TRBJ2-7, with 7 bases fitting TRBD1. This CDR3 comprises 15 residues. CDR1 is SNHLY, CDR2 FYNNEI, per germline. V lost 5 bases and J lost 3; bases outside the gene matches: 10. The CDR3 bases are TGTGCCAGCAGTTTGTCAGGGGGTGATAACTACGAGCAGTACTTC. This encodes CASSLSGGDNYEQYF.

The CDR3 loop reads CASSRTSGAVVGPSGANVLTF. The CDR3, as DNA: TGCGCCAGCAGTCGAACTTCCGGGGCGGTTGTTGGGCCCTCTGGGGCCAACGTCCTGACTTTC. The chain carries TRBV4-3 and TRBJ2-6; tentatively, D is TRBD1 or TRBD2 (5 bases each). The CDR3 runs to 21 residues. Trimming left V 6 bases short and J 0 bases short, with 27 bases between. Germline V gives CDR1 LGHNA, CDR2 YSLEER.

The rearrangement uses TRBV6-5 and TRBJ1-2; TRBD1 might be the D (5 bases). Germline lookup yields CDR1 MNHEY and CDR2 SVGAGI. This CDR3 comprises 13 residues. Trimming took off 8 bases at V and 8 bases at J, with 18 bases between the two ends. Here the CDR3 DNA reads TGTGCCAGCCGACCCCTTGGGGCTCGAGGCTACACCTTC. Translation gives CASRPLGARGYTF.

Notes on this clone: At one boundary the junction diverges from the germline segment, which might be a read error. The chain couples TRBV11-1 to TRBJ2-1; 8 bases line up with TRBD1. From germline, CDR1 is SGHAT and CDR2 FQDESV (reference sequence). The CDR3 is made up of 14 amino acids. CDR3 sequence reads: CASSSGQGYSEQFF. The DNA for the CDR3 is TGTGCCAGCAGCTCCGGACAGGGCTACAGTGAGCAGTTCTTC.

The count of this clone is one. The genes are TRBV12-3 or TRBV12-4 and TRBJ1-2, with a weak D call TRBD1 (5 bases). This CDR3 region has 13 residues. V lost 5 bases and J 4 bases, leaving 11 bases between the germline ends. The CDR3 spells CASSETDFYGYTF. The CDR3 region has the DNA TGTGCCAGCAGTGAGACAGACTTCTATGGCTACACCTTC.

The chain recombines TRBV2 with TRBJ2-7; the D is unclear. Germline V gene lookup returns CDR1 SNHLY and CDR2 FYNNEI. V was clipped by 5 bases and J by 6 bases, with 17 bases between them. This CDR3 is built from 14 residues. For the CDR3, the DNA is TGTGCCAGCAGTTCAGGTATTGTGCGTGGCGAGCAGTACTTC. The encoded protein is CASSSGIVRGEQYF.

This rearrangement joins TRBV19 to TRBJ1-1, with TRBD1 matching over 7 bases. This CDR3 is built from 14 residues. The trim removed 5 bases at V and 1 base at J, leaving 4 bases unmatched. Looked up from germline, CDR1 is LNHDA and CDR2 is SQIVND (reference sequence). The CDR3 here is CASSRTGGNTEAFF. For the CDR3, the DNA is TGTGCCAGTAGTCGGACAGGTGGGAACACTGAAGCTTTCTTT. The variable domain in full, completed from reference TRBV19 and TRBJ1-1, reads DGGITQSPKYLFRKEGQNVTLSCEQNLNHDAMYWYRQDPGQGLRLIYYSQIVNDFQKGDIAEGYSVSREKKESFPLTVTSAQKNPTAFYLCASSRTGGNTEAFFGQGTRLTVV.

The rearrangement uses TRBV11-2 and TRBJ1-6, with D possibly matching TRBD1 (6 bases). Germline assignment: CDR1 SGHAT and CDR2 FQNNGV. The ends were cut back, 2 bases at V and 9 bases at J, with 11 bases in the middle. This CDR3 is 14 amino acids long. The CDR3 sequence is CASSLSGVGSPLHF. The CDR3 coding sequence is TGTGCCAGCAGCTTATCAGGGGTCGGTTCACCCCTCCACTTT.

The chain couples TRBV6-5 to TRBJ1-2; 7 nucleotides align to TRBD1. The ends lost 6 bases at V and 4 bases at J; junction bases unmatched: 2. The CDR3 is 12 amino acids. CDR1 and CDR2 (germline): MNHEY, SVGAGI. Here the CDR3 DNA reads TGTGCCAGCAGCCAGGGGGTCTATGGCTACACCTTC. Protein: CASSQGVYGYTF.

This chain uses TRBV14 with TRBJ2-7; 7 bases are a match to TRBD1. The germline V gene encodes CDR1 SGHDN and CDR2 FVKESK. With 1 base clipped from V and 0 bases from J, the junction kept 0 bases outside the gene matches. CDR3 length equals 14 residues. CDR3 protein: CASSQAGGSYEQYF. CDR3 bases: TGTGCCAGCAGCCAAGCAGGGGGCTCCTACGAGCAGTACTTC.

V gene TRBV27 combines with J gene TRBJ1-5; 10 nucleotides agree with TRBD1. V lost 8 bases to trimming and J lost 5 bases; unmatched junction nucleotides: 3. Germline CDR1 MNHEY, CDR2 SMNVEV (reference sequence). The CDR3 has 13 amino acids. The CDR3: CASRGQGHQPQHF. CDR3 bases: TGTGCCAGCCGGGGACAGGGGCATCAGCCCCAGCATTTT.

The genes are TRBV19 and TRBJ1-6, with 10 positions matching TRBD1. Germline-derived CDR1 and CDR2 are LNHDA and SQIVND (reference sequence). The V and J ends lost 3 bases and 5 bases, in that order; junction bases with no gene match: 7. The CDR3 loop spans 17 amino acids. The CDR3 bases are TGTGCCAGTAGTATTAGGCCGGACAGGGGGAATAATTCACCCCTCCACTTT. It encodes CASSIRPDRGNNSPLHF.